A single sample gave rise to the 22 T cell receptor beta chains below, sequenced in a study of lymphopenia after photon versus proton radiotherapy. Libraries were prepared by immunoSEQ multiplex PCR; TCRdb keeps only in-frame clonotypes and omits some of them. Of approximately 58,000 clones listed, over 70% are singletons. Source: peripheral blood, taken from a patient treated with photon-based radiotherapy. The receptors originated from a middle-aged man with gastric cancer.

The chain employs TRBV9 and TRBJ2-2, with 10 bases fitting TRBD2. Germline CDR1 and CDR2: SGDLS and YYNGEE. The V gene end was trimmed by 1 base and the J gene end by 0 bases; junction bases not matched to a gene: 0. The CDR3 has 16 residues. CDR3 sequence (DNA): TGTGCCAGCAGCGTAACTAGCGGGACGAACACCGGGGAGCTGTTTTTT. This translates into CASSVTSGTNTGELFF. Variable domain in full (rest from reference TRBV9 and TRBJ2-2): DSGVTQTPKHLITATGQRVTLRCSPRSGDLSVYWYQQSLDQGLQFLIQYYNGEERAKGNILERFSAQQFPDLHSELNLSSLELGDSALYFCASSVTSGTNTGELFFGEGSRLTVL.

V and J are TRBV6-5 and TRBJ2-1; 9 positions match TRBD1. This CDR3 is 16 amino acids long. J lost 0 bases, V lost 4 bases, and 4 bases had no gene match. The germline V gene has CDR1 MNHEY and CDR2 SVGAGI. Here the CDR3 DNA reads TGTGCCAGCAGTTTACAGGGGGCGAGCTCCTACAATGAGCAGTTCTTC. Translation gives CASSLQGASSYNEQFF.

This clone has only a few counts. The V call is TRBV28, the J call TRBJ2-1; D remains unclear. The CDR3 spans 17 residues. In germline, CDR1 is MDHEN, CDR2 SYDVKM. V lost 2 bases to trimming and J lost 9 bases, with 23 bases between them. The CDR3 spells CASSLRTRTRSIGEQFF. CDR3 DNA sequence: TGTGCCAGCAGTTTACGTACACGGACCCGGAGTATCGGTGAGCAGTTCTTC.

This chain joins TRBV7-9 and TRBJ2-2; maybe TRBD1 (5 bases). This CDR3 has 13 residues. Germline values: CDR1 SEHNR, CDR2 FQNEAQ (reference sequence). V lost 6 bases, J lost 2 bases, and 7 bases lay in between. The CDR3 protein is CASRDINTGELFF. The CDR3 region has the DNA TGTGCCAGCAGGGACATTAACACCGGGGAGCTGTTTTTT.

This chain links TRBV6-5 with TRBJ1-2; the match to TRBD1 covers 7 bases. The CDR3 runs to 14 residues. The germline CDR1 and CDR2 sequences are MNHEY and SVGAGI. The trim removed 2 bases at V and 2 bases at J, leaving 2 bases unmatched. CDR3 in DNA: TGTGCCAGCAGTTACGGACAGGTGAACTATGGCTACACCTTC. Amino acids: CASSYGQVNYGYTF.

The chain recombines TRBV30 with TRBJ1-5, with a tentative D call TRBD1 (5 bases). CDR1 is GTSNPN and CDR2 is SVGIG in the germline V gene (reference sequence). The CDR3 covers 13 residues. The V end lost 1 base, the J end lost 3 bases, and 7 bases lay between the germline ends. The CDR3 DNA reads TGTGCCTGGAGTGGACAGCTCAATCAGCCCCAGCATTTT. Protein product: CAWSGQLNQPQHF.

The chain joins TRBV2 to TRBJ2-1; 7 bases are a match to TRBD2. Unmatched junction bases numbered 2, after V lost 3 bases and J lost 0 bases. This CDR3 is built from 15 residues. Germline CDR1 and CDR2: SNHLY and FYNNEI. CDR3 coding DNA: TGTGCCAGCAGTGAGGGGGGGAGCTCCTACAATGAGCAGTTCTTC. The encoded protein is CASSEGGSSYNEQFF.

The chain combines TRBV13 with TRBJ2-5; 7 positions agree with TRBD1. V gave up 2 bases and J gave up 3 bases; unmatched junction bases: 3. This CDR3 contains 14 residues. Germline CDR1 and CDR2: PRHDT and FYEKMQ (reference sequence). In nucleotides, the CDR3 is TGTGCCAGCAGCTTATACAGGGGAGAAGAGACCCAGTACTTC. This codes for CASSLYRGEETQYF.

The CDR3 sequence is CASISSGGAPGGEQYF. The CDR3 DNA is TGTGCCAGCATTTCCTCGGGGGGAGCCCCGGGAGGGGAGCAGTACTTC. This chain joins TRBV7-9 and TRBJ2-7; 8 bases agree with TRBD2. V was clipped by 7 bases and J by 7 bases; unmatched bases: 18. The CDR3 has 16 amino acids. CDR1 and CDR2 (germline): SEHNR, FQNEAQ (reference sequence).

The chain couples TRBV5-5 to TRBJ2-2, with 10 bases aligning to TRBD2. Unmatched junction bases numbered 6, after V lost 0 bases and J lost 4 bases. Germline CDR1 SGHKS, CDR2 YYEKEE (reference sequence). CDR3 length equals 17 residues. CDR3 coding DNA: TGTGCCAGCAGCTTGGCTAGCGGGAGCGTGGGCACCGGGGAGCTGTTTTTT. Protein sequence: CASSLASGSVGTGELFF.

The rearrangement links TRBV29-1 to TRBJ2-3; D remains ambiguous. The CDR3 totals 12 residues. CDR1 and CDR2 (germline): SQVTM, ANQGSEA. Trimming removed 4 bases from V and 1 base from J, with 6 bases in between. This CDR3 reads CSVVQGTDTQYF. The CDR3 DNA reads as TGCAGCGTTGTCCAGGGCACAGATACGCAGTATTTT.

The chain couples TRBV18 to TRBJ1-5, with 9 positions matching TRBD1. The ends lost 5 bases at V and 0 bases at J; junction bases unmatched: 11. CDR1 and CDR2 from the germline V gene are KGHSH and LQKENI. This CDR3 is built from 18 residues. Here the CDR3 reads CASSSTGGRLGSNQPQHF. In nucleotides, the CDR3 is TGTGCCAGCTCATCGACAGGGGGGCGGCTCGGTAGCAATCAGCCCCAGCATTTT.

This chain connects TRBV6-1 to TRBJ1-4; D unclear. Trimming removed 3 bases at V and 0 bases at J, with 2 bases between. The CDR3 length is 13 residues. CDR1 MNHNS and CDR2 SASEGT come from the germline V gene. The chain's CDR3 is CASSDTTNEKLFF. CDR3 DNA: TGTGCCAGCAGTGACACAACTAATGAAAAACTGTTTTTT.

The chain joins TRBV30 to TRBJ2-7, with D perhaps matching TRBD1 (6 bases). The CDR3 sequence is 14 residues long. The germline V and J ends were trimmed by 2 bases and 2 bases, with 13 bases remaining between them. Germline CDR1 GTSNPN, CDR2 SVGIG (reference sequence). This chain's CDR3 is CAWSFGQGPYEQYF. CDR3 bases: TGTGCCTGGAGTTTCGGTCAGGGGCCCTACGAGCAGTACTTC.

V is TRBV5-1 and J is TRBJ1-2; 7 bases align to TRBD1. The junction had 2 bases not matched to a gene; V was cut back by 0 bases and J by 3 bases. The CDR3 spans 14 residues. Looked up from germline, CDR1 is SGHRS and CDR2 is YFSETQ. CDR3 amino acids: CASSLGQGYYGYTF. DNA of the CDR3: TGCGCCAGCAGCTTGGGACAGGGATACTATGGCTACACCTTC.

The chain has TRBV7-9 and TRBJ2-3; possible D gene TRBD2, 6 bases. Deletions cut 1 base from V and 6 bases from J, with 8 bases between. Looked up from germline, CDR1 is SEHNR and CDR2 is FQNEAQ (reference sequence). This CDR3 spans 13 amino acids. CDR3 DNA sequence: TGTGCCAGCAGCTTAGTACGGGGGGATACGCAGTATTTT. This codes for CASSLVRGDTQYF. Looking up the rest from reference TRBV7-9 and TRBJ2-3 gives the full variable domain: DTGVSQNPRHKITKRGQNVTFRCDPISEHNRLYWYRQTLGQGPEFLTYFQNEAQLEKSRLLSDRFSAERPKGSFSTLEIQRTEQGDSAMYLCASSLVRGDTQYFGPGTRLTVL.

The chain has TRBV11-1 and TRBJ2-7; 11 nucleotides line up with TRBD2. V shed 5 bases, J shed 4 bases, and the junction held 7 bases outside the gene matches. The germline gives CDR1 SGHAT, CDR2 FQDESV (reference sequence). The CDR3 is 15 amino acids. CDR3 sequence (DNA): TGTGCCAGCAGCACCACTAGCGGGAGATTTTACGAGCAGTACTTC. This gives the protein CASSTTSGRFYEQYF.

Here the CDR3 reads CASSLDQGASETQYF. The CDR3 nucleotides read TGTGCCAGCAGCTTGGATCAGGGGGCATCAGAGACCCAGTACTTC. The chain couples TRBV5-5 to TRBJ2-5; 8 bases line up with TRBD1. This CDR3 comprises 15 residues. V lost 0 bases to trimming and J lost 4 bases; unmatched junction nucleotides: 5. Per the germline V gene, CDR1 is SGHKS and CDR2 is YYEKEE (reference sequence).

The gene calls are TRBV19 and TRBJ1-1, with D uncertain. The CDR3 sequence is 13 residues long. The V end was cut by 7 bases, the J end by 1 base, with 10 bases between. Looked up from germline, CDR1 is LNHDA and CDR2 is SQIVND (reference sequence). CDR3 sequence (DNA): TGTGCCAGTAATAGCAGGAAGAACACTGAAGCTTTCTTT. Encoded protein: CASNSRKNTEAFF.

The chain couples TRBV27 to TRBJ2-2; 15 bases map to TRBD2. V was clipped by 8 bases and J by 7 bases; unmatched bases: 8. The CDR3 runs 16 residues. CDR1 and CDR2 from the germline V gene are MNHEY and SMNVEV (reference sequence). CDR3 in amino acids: CASRGLAGGEGGELFF. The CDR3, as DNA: TGTGCCAGCCGGGGACTAGCGGGAGGAGAAGGCGGGGAGCTGTTTTTT.

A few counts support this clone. CDR3: CASSLTLSSYNEQFF. CDR3 DNA: TGTGCCAGCAGCTTAACCCTGAGCTCCTACAATGAGCAGTTCTTC. This sequence joins TRBV7-8 and TRBJ2-1; D remains unclear. The germline gives CDR1 SGHVS, CDR2 FQNEAQ. V lost 2 bases and J lost 0, with 8 bases in between. This CDR3 has 15 amino acids.

This CDR3 is CASSIGLAGINEQFF. DNA for the CDR3: TGTGCCAGCAGCATCGGACTAGCGGGGATCAATGAGCAGTTCTTC. The V call is TRBV7-3, the J call TRBJ2-1, with TRBD2 identical over 12 bases. The CDR3 length is 15 residues. V lost 5 bases, J lost 6 bases, and 5 bases stayed unmatched. Germline V gene sequence: CDR1 SGHTA, CDR2 FQGTGA.